The rows below give T cell receptor beta chains drawn from one sample of a study of Tregs in tolerant kidney transplant recipients. Libraries were prepared by immunoSEQ multiplex PCR; TCRdb keeps only in-frame clonotypes and omits some of them. The sample lists about 52,000 clones; roughly nine tenths were seen once. The specimen was CD8+ T cells from blood (PBMCs), collected 24 months after the transplant. The receptors come from a human patient who received a combined kidney and bone marrow transplant. Part of the T cells may come from the graft donor. CDR3s include the opening cysteine and the closing phenylalanine or tryptophan. The D gene is left open where the match is weak. Size values are once, few and many counts, or a class for expanded clones, and some rows have none.

TRBV15	.	TRBD1	TRBJ1-2	TGTGCCACCAGCTTCCGGGGGACAGGGATCTATGGCTACACCTTC	CATSFRGTGIYGYTF
TRBV2	.	.	TRBJ1-2	TGTGCCAGCACCCTGGTTACGGGGAGTCCCGGCTATGGCTACACCTTC	CASTLVTGSPGYGYTF
TRBV6-6	.	.	TRBJ2-5	TGTGCCAGCAGTTACTCGAGGGCTCTGGAGACCCAGTACTTC	CASSYSRALETQYF
TRBV7-9	.	.	TRBJ2-7	TGTGCCAGCAGCACGACACCGGGACTCATCTCCCACGAGCAGTACTTC	CASSTTPGLISHEQYF
TRBV19	medium-sized	.	TRBJ2-1	TGTGCCAGCAGATACGGGTCCTCCGATAACAATGAGCAGTTCTTC	CASRYGSSDNNEQFF
TRBV7-9	.	TRBD1	TRBJ1-3	TGTGCCAGCAGCTTAGACAGGGGTTGGAGAAACACCATATATTTT	CASSLDRGWRNTIYF
TRBV7-8	.	.	TRBJ2-3	TGTGCCAGCAGCTTGCGACTAGGTACTAGCACAGATACGCAGTATTTT	CASSLRLGTSTDTQYF
TRBV4-1	.	.	TRBJ1-3	TGCGCCAGCAGCCGTTCCTTGCAGGGGCCTGCTGGAAACACCATATATTTT	CASSRSLQGPAGNTIYF
TRBV11-3	.	.	TRBJ2-3	TGTGCCAGCAGCTGGACAGAACTCCTAGGAGATACGCAGTATTTT	CASSWTELLGDTQYF
TRBV19	.	TRBD2	TRBJ2-1	TGTGCCAGTAGTCCCCGGGGGGTTACGGACAATGAGCAGTTCTTC	CASSPRGVTDNEQFF
TRBV9	.	TRBD1	TRBJ2-1	TGTGCCAGCAGCGTAGGAGGGACAGGGGGATTCACCTACAATGAGCAGTTCTTC	CASSVGGTGGFTYNEQFF
TRBV27	few	TRBD1	TRBJ2-1	TGTGCCAGCAGTTCTATTGACTCCGACAGGGGTTACGGCAATGAGCAGTTCTTC	CASSSIDSDRGYGNEQFF
TRBV7-8	.	.	TRBJ2-7	TGTGCCAGCAGCTTTGGCCCCTACGAGCAGTACTTC	CASSFGPYEQYF
TRBV14	.	.	TRBJ2-3	TGTGCCAGCAGCCACCCGAGACACACAGATACGCAGTATTTT	CASSHPRHTDTQYF
TRBV7-6	.	TRBD2	TRBJ2-7	TGTGCCAGCAGCTTAATAGGGGAGGGCTACGAGCAGTACTTC	CASSLIGEGYEQYF
TRBV6-1	.	TRBD2	TRBJ2-7	TGTGCCACCTCCTATATAGCGGGGGAATACTACGAGCAGTACTTC	CATSYIAGEYYEQYF
TRBV4-3	.	TRBD2	TRBJ2-7	TGCGCCAGCAGCCAAGATAGGACGGGAGGTGCCTACGAGCAGTACTTC	CASSQDRTGGAYEQYF
TRBV9	once	.	TRBJ2-3	TGTGCCAGCAAGCGCTCCGGAGAGTCCGAAACAGATACGCAGTATTTT	CASKRSGESETDTQYF
TRBV6-5	.	.	TRBJ1-6	TGTGCCAGCAGTTACTACGCAGGGGACAATTCACCCCTCCACTTT	CASSYYAGDNSPLHF
TRBV14	once	TRBD1	TRBJ2-7	TGTGCCAGCAGCCACGGGACAGGGTACAACGAGCAGTACTTC	CASSHGTGYNEQYF
TRBV18	.	TRBD1	TRBJ1-2	TGTGCCAGCTCACAGGGGGCGAATGGCTACACCTTC	CASSQGANGYTF
TRBV7-8	.	.	TRBJ1-1	TGTGCCAGCAGCTTAGCTAGGTCAGGGGCCCTCTTGGGCACTGAAGCTTTCTTT	CASSLARSGALLGTEAFF
TRBV27	once	.	TRBJ1-2	TGTGCCAGCAGTTCCGGTTCCTATGGCTACACCTTC	CASSSGSYGYTF
TRBV4-3	.	TRBD2	TRBJ2-7	TGCGCCAGCAGCCAAAGTCGCGGGGGGGAAACCTACGAGCAGTACTTC	CASSQSRGGETYEQYF
TRBV7-9	.	.	TRBJ2-5	TGTGCCAGCAGCTCCCGAGGGCCGGGGGAGGAGACCCAGTACTTC	CASSSRGPGEETQYF
TRBV7-8	.	.	TRBJ2-1	TGTGCCAGCAGCTTAGCGTACGAGCTAGTTCCCAATGAGCAGTTCTTC	CASSLAYELVPNEQFF
TRBV4-3	.	TRBD2	TRBJ2-7	TGCGCCAGCAGCCAAGATGCGGGAGTGTACGAGCAGTACTTC	CASSQDAGVYEQYF
TRBV7-9	.	TRBD2	TRBJ2-7	TGTGCCAGCAGCCCCAGGACTAGCGGGAGGGAGGTCTACGAGCAGTACTTC	CASSPRTSGREVYEQYF
TRBV30	.	TRBD1	TRBJ1-1	TGTGCCTGGAGTGTGACAGGGACCACTGAAGCTTTCTTT	CAWSVTGTTEAFF
TRBV5-5	once	TRBD1	TRBJ2-4	TGTGCCAGCAGCTTCCCGACAGGGGGCGACATTCAGTACTTC	CASSFPTGGDIQYF
TRBV27	.	.	TRBJ1-6	TGTGCCAGCAGTCAGGGGTATAATTCACCCCTCCACTTT	CASSQGYNSPLHF
TRBV7-9	.	.	TRBJ2-2	TGTGCCAGCAGCTTTCTTGGGGAGGCAGGCGGGGAGCTGTTTTTT	CASSFLGEAGGELFF
TRBV10-3	few	.	TRBJ2-1	TGTGCCATCAGCCACCTAGGTAGCTCCTACAATGAGCAGTTCTTC	CAISHLGSSYNEQFF
TRBV30	.	.	TRBJ2-7	TGTGCCTGGATCGGAAAAAGAGGAGGGGGAGGGGAGCAGTACTTC	CAWIGKRGGGGEQYF
TRBV4-3	.	TRBD2	TRBJ2-7	TGCGCCAGCAGCCAAGATCGGGGGACTAGCGGGAGGGTTGAGCAGTACTTC	CASSQDRGTSGRVEQYF
TRBV7-6	.	TRBD1	TRBJ1-1	TGTGCCAGCAGCCCCAGACAGGGGGTGAACACTGAAGCTTTCTTT	CASSPRQGVNTEAFF
TRBV7-9	.	.	TRBJ2-7	TGTGCCAGCAGTACAGGTGGGGTGTCTGACGAGCAGTACTTC	CASSTGGVSDEQYF